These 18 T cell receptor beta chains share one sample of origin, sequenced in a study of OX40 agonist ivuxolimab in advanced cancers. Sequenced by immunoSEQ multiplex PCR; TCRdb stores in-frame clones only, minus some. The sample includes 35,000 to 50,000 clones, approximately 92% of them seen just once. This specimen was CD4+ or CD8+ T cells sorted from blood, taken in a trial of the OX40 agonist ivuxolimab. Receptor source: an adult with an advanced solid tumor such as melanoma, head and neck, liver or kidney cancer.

CDR3 in amino acids: CASSGGGGDSNQPQHF. CDR3 coding DNA: TGTGCCAGCAGCGGCGGGGGGGGTGATAGCAATCAGCCCCAGCATTTT. The chain couples TRBV27 to TRBJ1-5, with D possibly being TRBD1 (5 bases). The CDR3 runs to 16 residues. V was pared by 6 bases and J by 0 bases, with 15 bases between. CDR1 is MNHEY and CDR2 is SMNVEV in the germline V gene (reference sequence).

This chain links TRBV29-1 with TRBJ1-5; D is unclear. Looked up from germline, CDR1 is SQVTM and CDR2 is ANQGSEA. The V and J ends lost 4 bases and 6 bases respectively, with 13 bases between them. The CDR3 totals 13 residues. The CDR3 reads CSVVGQAGQPQHF. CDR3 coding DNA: TGCAGCGTTGTCGGCCAGGCGGGTCAGCCCCAGCATTTT. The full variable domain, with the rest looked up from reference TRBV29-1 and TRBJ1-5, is SAVISQKPSRDICQRGTSLTIQCQVDSQVTMMFWYRQQPGQSLTLIATANQGSEATYESGFVIDKFPISRPNLTFSTLTVSNMSPEDSSIYLCSVVGQAGQPQHFGDGTRLSIL.

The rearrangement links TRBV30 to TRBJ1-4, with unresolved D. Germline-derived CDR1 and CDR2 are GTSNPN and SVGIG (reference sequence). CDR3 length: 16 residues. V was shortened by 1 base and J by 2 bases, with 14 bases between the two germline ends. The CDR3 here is CAWSGARILTNEKLFF. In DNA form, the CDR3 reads TGTGCCTGGAGTGGGGCCCGGATTCTCACTAATGAAAAACTGTTTTTT.

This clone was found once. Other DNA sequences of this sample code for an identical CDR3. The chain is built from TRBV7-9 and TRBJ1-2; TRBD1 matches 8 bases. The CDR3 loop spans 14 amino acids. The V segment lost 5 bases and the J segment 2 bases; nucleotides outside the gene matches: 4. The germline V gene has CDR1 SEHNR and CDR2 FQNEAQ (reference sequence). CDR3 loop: CASSSGQGNYGYTF. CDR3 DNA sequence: TGTGCCAGCAGCAGCGGACAGGGAAACTATGGCTACACCTTC.

CDR3 nucleotides: TGTGCCAGCAGTGAAGCTAGTGGGGATGCTAATGAAAAACTGTTTTTT. Translating gives CASSEASGDANEKLFF. The V and J genes are TRBV6-1 and TRBJ1-4; D is ambiguous. Germline V gene sequence: CDR1 MNHNS, CDR2 SASEGT. The CDR3 extends over 16 amino acids. Trimming removed 0 bases from V and 3 bases from J, with 11 bases in between.

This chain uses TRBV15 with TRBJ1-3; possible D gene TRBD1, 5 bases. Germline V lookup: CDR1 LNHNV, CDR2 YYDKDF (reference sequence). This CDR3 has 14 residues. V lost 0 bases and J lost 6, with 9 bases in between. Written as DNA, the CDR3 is TGTGCCACCAGCAGAGAAGCAGGGTTAAACACCATATATTTT. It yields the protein CATSREAGLNTIYF.

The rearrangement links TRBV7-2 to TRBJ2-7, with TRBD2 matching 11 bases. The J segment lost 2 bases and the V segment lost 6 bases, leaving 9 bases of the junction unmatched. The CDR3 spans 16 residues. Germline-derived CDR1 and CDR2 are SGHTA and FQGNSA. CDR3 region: CASSQTRTSGPYEQYF. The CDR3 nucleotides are TGTGCCAGCAGTCAAACTAGGACTAGCGGGCCCTACGAGCAGTACTTC.

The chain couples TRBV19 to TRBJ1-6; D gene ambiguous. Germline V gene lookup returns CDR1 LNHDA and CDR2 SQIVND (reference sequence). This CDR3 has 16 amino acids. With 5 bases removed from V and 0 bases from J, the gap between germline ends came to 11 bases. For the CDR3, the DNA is TGTGCCAGTAGTCTGACACTTTTCTCCTATAATTCACCCCTCCACTTT. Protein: CASSLTLFSYNSPLHF.

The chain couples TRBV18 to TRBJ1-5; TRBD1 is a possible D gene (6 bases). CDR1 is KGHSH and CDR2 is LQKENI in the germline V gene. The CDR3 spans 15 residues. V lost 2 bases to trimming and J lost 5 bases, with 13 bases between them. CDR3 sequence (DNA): TGTGCCAGCTCACCATCAGGGGCCGTAGATCAGCCCCAGCATTTT. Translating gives CASSPSGAVDQPQHF.

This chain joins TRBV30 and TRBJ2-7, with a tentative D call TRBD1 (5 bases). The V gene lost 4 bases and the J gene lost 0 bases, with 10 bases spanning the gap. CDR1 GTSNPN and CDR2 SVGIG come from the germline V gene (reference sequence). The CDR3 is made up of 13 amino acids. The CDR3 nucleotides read TGTGCCTGGACTCCGGACAACTCCTACGAGCAGTACTTC. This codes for CAWTPDNSYEQYF.

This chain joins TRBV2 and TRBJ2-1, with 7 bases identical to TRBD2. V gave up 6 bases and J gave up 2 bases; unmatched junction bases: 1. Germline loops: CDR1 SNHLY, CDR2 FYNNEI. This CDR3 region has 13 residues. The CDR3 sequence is CASRRGTYNEQFF. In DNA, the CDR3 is TGTGCCAGCAGGCGGGGGACCTACAATGAGCAGTTCTTC. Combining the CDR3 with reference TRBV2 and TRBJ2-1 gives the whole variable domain EPEVTQTPSHQVTQMGQEVILRCVPISNHLYFYWYRQILGQKVEFLVSFYNNEISEKSEIFDDQFSVERPDGSNFTLKIRSTKLEDSAMYFCASRRGTYNEQFFGPGTRLTVL.

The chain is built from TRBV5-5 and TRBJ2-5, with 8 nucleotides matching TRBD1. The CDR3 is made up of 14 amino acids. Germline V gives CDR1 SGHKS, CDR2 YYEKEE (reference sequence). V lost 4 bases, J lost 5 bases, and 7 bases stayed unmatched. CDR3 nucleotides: TGTGCCAGCAGCGGCAGGGGGCGCGGGGAGACCCAGTACTTC. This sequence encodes CASSGRGRGETQYF. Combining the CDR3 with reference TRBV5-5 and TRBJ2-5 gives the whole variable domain DAGVTQSPTHLIKTRGQQVTLRCSPISGHKSVSWYQQVLGQGPQFIFQYYEKEERGRGNFPDRFSARQFPNYSSELNVNALLLGDSALYLCASSGRGRGETQYFGPGTRLLVL.

The CDR3 protein is CASSPEDQGLAQHF. CDR3 coding DNA: TGTGCCAGCAGTCCTGAGGATCAGGGGTTAGCCCAGCATTTT. The chain couples TRBV6-1 to TRBJ1-5; tentative D call: TRBD1 (6 bases). The germline V and J ends were trimmed by 5 bases and 11 bases, with 19 bases remaining between them. The CDR3 contains 14 residues. Per germline, CDR1 MNHNS and CDR2 SASEGT.

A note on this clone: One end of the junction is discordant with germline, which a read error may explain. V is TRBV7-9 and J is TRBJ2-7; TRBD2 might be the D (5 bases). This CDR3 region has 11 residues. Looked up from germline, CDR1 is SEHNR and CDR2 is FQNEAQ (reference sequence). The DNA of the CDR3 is TGTGCCAGCAGCCGAGGACGGGATTGGGACTTC. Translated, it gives CASSRGRDWDF.

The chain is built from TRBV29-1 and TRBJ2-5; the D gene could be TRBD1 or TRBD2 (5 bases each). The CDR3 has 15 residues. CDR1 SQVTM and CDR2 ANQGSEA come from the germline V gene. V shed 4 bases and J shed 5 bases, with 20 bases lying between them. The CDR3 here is CSVVFGAGPGETQYF. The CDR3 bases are TGCAGCGTTGTCTTTGGGGCAGGGCCGGGGGAGACCCAGTACTTC.

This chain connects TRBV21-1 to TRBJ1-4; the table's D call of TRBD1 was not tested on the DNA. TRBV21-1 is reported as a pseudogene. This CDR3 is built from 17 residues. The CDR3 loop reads CASSARDRVFGNEKLFF. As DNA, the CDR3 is TGTGCCAGCAGCGCCCGGGACAGGGTTTTCGGTAATGAAAAACTGTTTTTT.

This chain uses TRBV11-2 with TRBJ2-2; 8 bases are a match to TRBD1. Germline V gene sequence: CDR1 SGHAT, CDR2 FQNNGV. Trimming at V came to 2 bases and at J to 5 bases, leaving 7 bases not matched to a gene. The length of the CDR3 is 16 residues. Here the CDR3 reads CASSLHGQGGTGELFF. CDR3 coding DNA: TGTGCCAGCAGCTTACACGGACAGGGAGGAACCGGGGAGCTGTTTTTT. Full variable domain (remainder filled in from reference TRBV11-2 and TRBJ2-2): EAGVAQSPRYKIIEKRQSVAFWCNPISGHATLYWYQQILGQGPKLLIQFQNNGVVDDSQLPKDRFSAERLKGVDSTLKIQPAKLEDSAVYLCASSLHGQGGTGELFFGEGSRLTVL.

The CDR3 reads CASSPLFDSPLHF. The CDR3 coding sequence is TGTGCCAGCAGCCCTCTATTTGATTCACCCCTCCACTTT. The chain joins TRBV6-1 to TRBJ1-6; D ambiguous. V lost 6 bases to trimming and J lost 8 bases, with 11 bases between them. Per germline, CDR1 MNHNS and CDR2 SASEGT. The CDR3 extends over 13 amino acids.